The sequence of this T cell receptor beta chain was determined in a study of T cell repertoires in aging, cancer and after chemotherapy. General study results and limits: Healthy donors lost TCR diversity with age mainly through richness, cancer patients through richness and evenness.

Amplification of TCR beta used genomic DNA extracted from peripheral blood. A mixed TRB-A/B primer pool amplified rearranged TRB by multiplex touch-down PCR. TCRdb re-called the multiplex PCR reads with MiXCR, one entry per CDR3 protein. The table lists about 2,300 distinct CDR3 sequences, 59% of them singletons. By share, this clonotype ranks as medium-sized. The target antigen is unknown. The CDR3 consists of 12 residues. Germline V gives CDR1 SQVTM, CDR2 ANQGSEA. Trimming removed 4 bases at V and 4 bases at J, with 8 bases between. The chain couples TRBV29-1 to TRBJ2-1; D is undetermined. Sequenced: blood. This TCR was sampled from a human donor with a blood cancer. CDR3 in amino acids: CSVALRYNEQFF. The CDR3 region has the DNA TGCAGCGTTGCTCTAAGATACAATGAGCAGTTCTTC.